The 27 T cell receptor beta chains listed next were all sequenced from one sample in a study of spatial heterogeneity in lung cancer. Time point noted: sample taken at primary tumor resection. TCRdb reprocessed the 5' RACE reads with MiXCR, giving one entry per CDR3 protein. The sample contains some 25,000 distinct CDR3 sequences, about 4.7% of which appear only once. Sequencing was performed on PBMCs, taken at surgery. These receptors were obtained from a male donor with early-stage non-small cell lung cancer.

This clonotype is medium-sized within its sample. The V and J genes are TRBV28 and TRBJ2-7; D is perhaps TRBD1 or TRBD2 (5 bases each). V lost 5 bases to trimming and J lost 9 bases, with 14 bases between them. The CDR3 covers 12 residues. Germline V gives CDR1 MDHEN, CDR2 SYDVKM. CDR3 DNA: TGTGCCAGCAGTCCGCCGGGGCGTGGGCAGTACTTC. Amino acids: CASSPPGRGQYF.

This clonotype rates as medium-sized. This sequence joins TRBV29-1 and TRBJ2-5, with D perhaps TRBD1 or TRBD2 (7 bases each). The CDR3 runs 13 residues. The germline CDR1 and CDR2 sequences are SQVTM and ANQGSEA. The V and J ends lost 8 bases and 9 bases respectively, with 22 bases between them. In DNA form, the CDR3 reads TGCAGCTTCAGGGGGGATAACCGGGGGGCCCAGTACTTC. It yields the protein CSFRGDNRGAQYF.

This clonotype was picked up many times. V and J are TRBV18 and TRBJ2-3; D is perhaps TRBD1 or TRBD2 (5 bases each). Germline V gives CDR1 KGHSH, CDR2 LQKENI. The ends were cut back, 2 bases at V and 0 bases at J, with 15 bases in the middle. CDR3 size: 17 residues. CDR3 protein: CASSPTRDGISTDTQYF. CDR3 bases: TGTGCCAGCTCACCAACCCGGGACGGGATTAGCACAGATACGCAGTATTTT.

There are many counts of this clonotype. This chain's CDR3 is CATSVAQGTRETQYF. The CDR3 nucleotides read TGTGCCACCAGTGTCGCACAGGGAACGAGGGAGACCCAGTACTTC. The chain employs TRBV24-1 and TRBJ2-5; tentative D call: TRBD1 (6 bases). V was cut by 5 bases and J by 5 bases, with 17 bases left in between. Looked up from germline, CDR1 is KGHDR and CDR2 is SFDVKD. The CDR3 runs to 15 residues.

This clonotype was counted at least ten times. The J gene is TRBJ2-6, the V gene TRBV7-3; TRBD1 aligns across 9 bases. The CDR3 loop spans 17 amino acids. The V gene end was trimmed by 5 bases and the J gene end by 3 bases; junction bases not matched to a gene: 8. Germline CDR1 is SGHTA and CDR2 is FQGTGA. CDR3: CASSAPGQGDGANVLTF. CDR3 DNA sequence: TGTGCCAGCAGCGCTCCGGGACAGGGAGATGGGGCCAACGTCCTGACTTTC.

This clonotype was observed many times. CDR3 in amino acids: CASSQAGTQGGEAFF. In DNA form, the CDR3 reads TGTGCCAGCAGCCAGGCCGGGACCCAGGGTGGTGAAGCTTTCTTT. The chain is built from TRBV4-2 and TRBJ1-1; tentative D call: TRBD1 (5 bases). Germline assignment: CDR1 LGHNA and CDR2 YNFKEQ. Trimming pared 3 bases from V and 7 bases from J, leaving 18 bases between. The CDR3 loop spans 15 amino acids.

This clonotype occurred many times. The CDR3 reads CASSPPGEPNEKLFF. The CDR3 DNA is TGTGCCAGCTCACCACCAGGGGAGCCTAATGAAAAACTGTTTTTT. The chain uses TRBV18 and TRBJ1-4; possibly TRBD1 for D (5 bases). V shed 0 bases and J shed 3 bases, with 8 bases lying between them. The CDR3 spans 15 residues. From germline, CDR1 is KGHSH and CDR2 LQKENI.

This clonotype was detected many times. This could be a read error, since a much larger clone is one nucleotide away. The chain combines TRBV10-3 with TRBJ2-4; TRBD1 or TRBD2 may be the D gene (5 bases each). From germline, CDR1 is ENHRY and CDR2 SYGVKD. The V and J ends lost 10 bases and 8 bases respectively, with 21 bases between them. The CDR3 has 14 amino acids. The CDR3 loop is CATRDRGGWDIQYF. The DNA of the CDR3 is TGTGCCACCAGGGACCGGGGCGGATGGGACATTCAGTACTTC.

This clonotype was counted ten times or more. CDR3: CASSAGTGGYNEQFF. CDR3 sequence (DNA): TGTGCCAGCAGCGCCGGGACTGGGGGTTACAATGAGCAGTTCTTC. The chain combines TRBV12-3 or TRBV12-4 with TRBJ2-1; TRBD2 is a possible D gene (6 bases). The CDR3 extends over 15 amino acids. The V end was cut by 6 bases, the J end by 4 bases, with 16 bases between.

This clonotype was seen many times. V usage is TRBV6-1 and J usage is TRBJ2-1, with 9 bases fitting TRBD2. Germline V CDR1 and CDR2: MNHNS, SASEGT. The CDR3 contains 15 residues. J gave up 5 bases and V 11 bases, and 13 bases lay outside the gene matches. CDR3 DNA: TGTGCCCTAGGAAAGAGTAGCGGGGGTAACAATGAGCAGTTCTTC. The encoded protein is CALGKSSGGNNEQFF.

In its sample, this clonotype was seen many times. This chain links TRBV12-3 or TRBV12-4 with TRBJ2-1, with D possibly called TRBD1 or TRBD2 (5 bases each). Trimming pared 5 bases from V and 3 bases from J, leaving 14 bases between. CDR3 length: 15 residues. The CDR3 bases are TGTGCCAGCAGTCCCGGGACCCTCGTCTACAATGAGCAGTTCTTC. This sequence encodes CASSPGTLVYNEQFF.

This clonotype showed up many times. This chain joins TRBV6-1 and TRBJ2-7; 7 nucleotides match TRBD2. Germline V lookup: CDR1 MNHNS, CDR2 SASEGT. The V gene end was trimmed by 6 bases and the J gene end by 4 bases; junction bases not matched to a gene: 0. This CDR3 has 11 residues. This CDR3 is CASRRGYEQYF. The CDR3 coding sequence is TGTGCCAGCAGGCGGGGGTACGAGCAGTACTTC.

This clonotype was detected many times. The rearrangement joins TRBV14 to TRBJ1-4; no definite D call. V lost 4 bases and J lost 3, with 15 bases in between. CDR1 SGHDN and CDR2 FVKESK come from the germline V gene. This CDR3 contains 16 residues. CDR3 amino acids: CASSLQIPGPNEKLFF. CDR3 bases: TGTGCCAGCAGCCTGCAAATTCCGGGTCCTAATGAAAAACTGTTTTTT. Full variable domain (rest looked up from reference TRBV14 and TRBJ1-4): EAGVTQFPSHSVIEKGQTVTLRCDPISGHDNLYWYRRVMGKEIKFLLHFVKESKQDESGMPNNRFLAERTGGTYSTLKVQPAELEDSGVYFCASSLQIPGPNEKLFFGSGTQLSVL.

There are many counts of this clonotype. The rearrangement uses TRBV5-1 and TRBJ2-1, with 11 bases matching TRBD2. CDR1 is SGHRS, CDR2 YFSETQ, per germline. V shed 4 bases, J shed 3 bases, and the junction held 9 bases outside the gene matches. The CDR3 loop spans 17 amino acids. The CDR3 nucleotides read TGCGCCAGCAGCGTGCGTAGCGGGAGGGCCTACTACAATGAGCAGTTCTTC. This sequence encodes CASSVRSGRAYYNEQFF.

This clonotype is judged medium-sized. V gene TRBV29-1 combines with J gene TRBJ2-7; no definite D call. V gave up 7 bases and J gave up 1 base, with 17 bases separating them. Germline V gene sequence: CDR1 SQVTM, CDR2 ANQGSEA. The CDR3 sequence is 14 residues long. The CDR3, as DNA: TGCAGCGCCAGATCGGCAGTCACGTCCTACGAGCAGTACTTC. Its translation is CSARSAVTSYEQYF.

The table lists this clonotype with many counts. V usage is TRBV27 and J usage is TRBJ1-2, with D perhaps matching TRBD1 (6 bases). The CDR3 covers 12 residues. The germline gives CDR1 MNHEY, CDR2 SMNVEV (reference sequence). V was trimmed by 6 bases and J by 2 bases, leaving 7 bases between them. The CDR3 DNA reads TGTGCCAGCAGGGGGGCGAACTATGGCTACACCTTC. This sequence encodes CASRGANYGYTF.

This clonotype was counted ten times or more. One junction end does not reproduce the germline sequence, and a read error may be involved. The V call is TRBV23-1, the J call TRBJ2-1; D possibly corresponds to TRBD1 (6 bases). TRBV23-1 qualifies as an ORF whose function is uncertain. The CDR3 spans 12 residues. CDR3 sequence reads: CASSHYRAPGAF. The CDR3 DNA sequence: TGCGCCAGCAGTCATTACCGGGCCCCAGGGGCTTTC.

There are many counts of this clonotype. The chain employs TRBV28 and TRBJ1-1; D is perhaps TRBD1 (5 bases). The V end was cut by 5 bases, the J end by 7 bases, with 14 bases between. Germline CDR1 reads MDHEN; CDR2 reads SYDVKM. The CDR3 consists of 13 residues. CDR3 DNA sequence: TGTGCCAGCAGTATGACCGGGACCGATGAAGCTTTCTTT. Translation: CASSMTGTDEAFF.

This clonotype appeared many times. This rearrangement joins TRBV11-2 to TRBJ2-7; TRBD1 agrees at 10 bases. With 4 bases clipped from V and 4 bases from J, the junction kept 7 bases outside the gene matches. The germline V gene has CDR1 SGHAT and CDR2 FQNNGV. The CDR3 runs 15 residues. CDR3 protein: CASSSGQGELYEQYF. CDR3 sequence (DNA): TGTGCCAGCAGCTCCGGACAGGGGGAACTATACGAGCAGTACTTC.

V gene TRBV18 combines with J gene TRBJ2-7; the D is unclear. Looked up from germline, CDR1 is KGHSH and CDR2 is LQKENI. The CDR3 is 16 amino acids. The V end lost 2 bases, the J end lost 5 bases, and 19 bases lay between the germline ends. The CDR3 sequence: CASSPGRGSQAHEQYF. In DNA, the CDR3 is TGTGCCAGCTCACCAGGAAGAGGCAGTCAAGCCCACGAGCAGTACTTC.

This clonotype was counted a few times. This chain joins TRBV7-2 and TRBJ1-3; D call uncertain. V was shortened by 5 bases and J by 3 bases, with 2 bases between the two germline ends. Germline CDR1 SGHTA, CDR2 FQGNSA. The CDR3 extends over 11 amino acids. CDR3 DNA: TGTGCCAGCAGCGTTGGAAACACCATATATTTT. Its translation is CASSVGNTIYF.

The sample holds many counts of this clonotype. J is TRBJ2-5 and V is TRBV7-2; D remains unclear. V was pared by 0 bases and J by 3 bases, with 8 bases between. The V gene's germline CDR1 is SGHTA and CDR2 FQGNSA. The CDR3 is 14 residues long. DNA for the CDR3: TGTGCCAGCAGCTTAGCATCGTGGGAAGAGACCCAGTACTTC. Translating it yields CASSLASWEETQYF. Supplemented by reference TRBV7-2 and TRBJ2-5, the full variable domain reads GAGVSQSPSNKVTEKGKDVELRCDPISGHTALYWYRQSLGQGLEFLIYFQGNSAPDKSGLPSDRFSAERTGGSVSTLTIQRTQQEDSAVYLCASSLASWEETQYFGPGTRLLVL.

This clonotype showed up many times. The junction departs from germline at one end; a sequencing error may be responsible. The rearrangement uses TRBV6-1 and TRBJ1-1; no clear D gene. Germline V gives CDR1 MNHNS, CDR2 SASEGT. The CDR3 is made up of 12 amino acids. CDR3 DNA: TGTGCCAGCAGTGAAGCGCAACGGGAACGGGACTTT. It is translated as CASSEAQRERDF.

This clonotype has a count of ten or more. This sequence joins TRBV5-5 and TRBJ1-1; D is perhaps TRBD1 (6 bases). Germline CDR1 is SGHKS and CDR2 is YYEKEE (reference sequence). Trimming cost V 5 bases and J 7 bases, with 18 bases left between them. The CDR3 contains 14 residues. This CDR3 reads CASRSNPQGHEAFF. CDR3 nucleotides: TGTGCCAGCAGATCAAACCCTCAGGGACATGAAGCTTTCTTT.

This clonotype was recorded many times. The chain has TRBV20-1 and TRBJ2-3, with a tentative D call TRBD1 (6 bases). V dropped 5 bases and J dropped 8 bases, with 14 bases sitting between them. CDR3 size: 12 residues. Germline V gene lookup returns CDR1 DFQATT and CDR2 SNEGSKA (reference sequence). The CDR3 protein is CSAQQGIATQYF. DNA of the CDR3: TGCAGTGCTCAGCAGGGGATAGCTACGCAGTATTTT.

This clonotype was recorded at least ten times. This sequence joins TRBV29-1 and TRBJ1-2; unclear D gene. With 7 bases removed from V and 7 bases from J, the gap between germline ends came to 16 bases. The CDR3 loop spans 12 amino acids. Germline V gene data show CDR1 as SQVTM and CDR2 as ANQGSEA. CDR3 residues: CSARGSPFGYTF. The CDR3 DNA reads TGCAGCGCTCGTGGGTCTCCTTTTGGCTACACCTTC.

This clonotype was seen only a few times. The chain combines TRBV7-9 with TRBJ2-1; weak D call: TRBD1 (5 bases). The V end lost 11 bases, the J end lost 7 bases, and 21 bases lay between the germline ends. CDR1 is SEHNR, CDR2 FQNEAQ, per germline (reference sequence). The CDR3 extends over 14 amino acids. As DNA, the CDR3 is TGTGCCCCTGGCAGGGTTGGGTTAGGGAATGAGCAGTTCTTC. It yields the protein CAPGRVGLGNEQFF.